What follows is one TCR beta chain and its context. Germline CDR1 SEHNR, CDR2 FQNEAQ (reference sequence). Trimming stripped 1 base from V and 3 bases from J, with 10 bases between. The CDR3 is 14 residues long. These data originate in a study of cytomegalovirus exposure and HLA in healthy donors. The PCR made use of 60 Vbeta and 13 Jbeta primers. Repertoires were generated with immunoSEQ multiplex PCR, while TCRdb's copy carries only in-frame clones and drops some. This sample has about 180,000 clones, with roughly 85% found just once. The chain combines TRBV7-9 with TRBJ2-7, with D possibly matching TRBD2 (6 bases). Source material: PBMCs. The TCR sequence derives from a middle-aged woman in good health and CMV-seronegative. CDR3 residues: CASSLGGVDYEQYF. The CDR3 nucleotides are TGTGCCAGCAGCTTAGGCGGGGTAGACTACGAGCAGTACTTC.